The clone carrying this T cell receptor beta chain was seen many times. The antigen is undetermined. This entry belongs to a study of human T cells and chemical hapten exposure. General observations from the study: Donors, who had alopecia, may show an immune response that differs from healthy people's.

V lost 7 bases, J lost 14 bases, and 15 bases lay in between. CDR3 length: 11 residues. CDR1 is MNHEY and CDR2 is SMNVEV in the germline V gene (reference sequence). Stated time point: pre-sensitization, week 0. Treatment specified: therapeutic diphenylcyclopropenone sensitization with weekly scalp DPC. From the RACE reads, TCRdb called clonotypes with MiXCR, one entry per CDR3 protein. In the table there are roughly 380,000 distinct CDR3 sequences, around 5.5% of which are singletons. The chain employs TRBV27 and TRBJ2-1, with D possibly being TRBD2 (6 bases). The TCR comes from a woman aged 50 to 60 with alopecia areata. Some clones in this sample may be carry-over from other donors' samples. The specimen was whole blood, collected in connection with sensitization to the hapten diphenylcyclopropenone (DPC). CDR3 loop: CASKETSVEFF. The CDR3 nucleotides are TGTGCCAGCAAGGAGACTAGTGTTGAGTTCTTC.